This T cell receptor beta chain is from a study of blood T cell repertoires in COVID-19. Study-level information: Italy, Spain and the United States were the sources of the convalescent and acute COVID-19 samples.

Original processing notes: Reference gene primer amplification gave nucleated cell count estimates. Profiling relied on immunoSEQ multiplex PCR, and the TCRdb table lists in-frame clones only, not all of them. V and J calls and clone size follow that table, whereas D and trimming were derived from the DNA. The data contain a few hundred thousand clones, approximately 86% of them singletons. The CDR3 consists of 18 residues. CDR1 and CDR2 from the germline V gene are SGDLS and YYNGEE. Trimming cost V 3 bases and J 1 base, with 22 bases left between them. The specimen was peripheral blood. This clonotype was sampled from a woman aged 55-70 years with COVID-19, enrolled during active disease. This rearrangement joins TRBV9 to TRBJ1-2, with D maybe TRBD1 (6 bases). CDR3: CASSDQTGPFLINYGYTF. Here the CDR3 DNA reads TGTGCCAGCAGCGACCAGACAGGACCTTTTCTTATTAACTATGGCTACACCTTC.